The entry below gives a single T cell receptor (beta chain) sequence along with its context. Its cognate antigen is unknown. V dropped 3 bases and J dropped 5 bases, with 7 bases sitting between them. This CDR3 is built from 11 residues. Germline V gene data show CDR1 as GTSNPN and CDR2 as SVGIG (reference sequence). The sample belongs to a study of shared clonotypes between healthy human individuals. Turning to the study itself: Participating donors consisted of a couple of women and a few men aged 18 to 49. Each donor's CD8 memory used one plate, CD8 naive two, each CD4 subset three.

Study conclusions and caveats: Generally, estimated richness proved larger in naive subsets than it did in memory subsets.

Sorted-subset replicate PCRs used 150 to 250 ng of genomic DNA. This amount corresponded to 30,000 to 35,000 T cell genomes. TCRdb keeps only in-frame clones here, not all; method: immunoSEQ multiplex PCR. The sample includes roughly 2.4 million clones, more than 90% of them seen just once. The chain is built from TRBV30 and TRBJ1-1; unclear D gene. The receptor's source is a man between 18 and 35 years old in good health. The sequencing input was naive CD4+ T cells sorted from blood. Subset noted: CD45RA+ positively selected. CDR3 in amino acids: CAWSGWTEAFF. For the CDR3, the DNA is TGTGCCTGGAGCGGATGGACTGAAGCTTTCTTT. Full variable domain (rest looked up from reference TRBV30 and TRBJ1-1): SQTIHQWPATLVQPVGSPLSLECTVEGTSNPNLYWYRQAAGRGLQLLFYSVGIGQISSEVPQNLSASRPQDRQFILSSKKLLLSDSGFYLCAWSGWTEAFFGQGTRLTVV.